One and the same sample provided the 24 T cell receptor beta chains below, sequenced in a study of blood T cell repertoires in COVID-19. Sequencing was performed with immunoSEQ multiplex PCR; in TCRdb, only in-frame clones are kept and a portion is missing. Among 200,000 to 250,000 clones listed, 82% were seen once. The sequenced sample was PBMCs or T cells enriched from blood (not recorded which). These receptors were collected from a woman aged 60-75 years who had recovered from COVID-19.

This chain joins TRBV2 and TRBJ1-1, with 9 nucleotides matching TRBD1. Germline lookup yields CDR1 SNHLY and CDR2 FYNNEI. The CDR3 contains 13 residues. Trimming at V came to 8 bases and at J to 4 bases, leaving 5 bases not matched to a gene. The CDR3 is CASSTGGGTEAFF. The CDR3 region has the DNA TGTGCCAGCTCGACAGGGGGGGGCACTGAAGCTTTCTTT.

This chain joins TRBV6-6 and TRBJ1-2; D is unclear. The germline CDR1 and CDR2 sequences are MNHNY and SVGAGI (reference sequence). This CDR3 has 14 amino acids. Trimming stripped 2 bases from V and 4 bases from J, with 11 bases between. CDR3 nucleotide sequence: TGTGCCAGCAGTTACGAGGGCGGGATCTATGGCTACACCTTC. It yields the protein CASSYEGGIYGYTF.

V usage is TRBV19 and J usage is TRBJ2-5; the D gene is possibly TRBD1 (6 bases). The germline V and J ends were trimmed by 2 bases and 2 bases, with 9 bases remaining between them. Germline V gene sequence: CDR1 LNHDA, CDR2 SQIVND (reference sequence). The CDR3 covers 14 residues. CDR3 amino acids: CASSISQGQETQYF. The DNA of the CDR3 is TGTGCCAGTAGTATATCACAGGGTCAAGAGACCCAGTACTTC.

Only one count was recorded for this clone. This chain connects TRBV6-5 to TRBJ1-2; D might be TRBD1 (5 bases). Germline V gene lookup returns CDR1 MNHEY and CDR2 SVGAGI. The CDR3 is 13 amino acids. Trimming cost V 2 bases and J 4 bases, with 8 bases left between them. CDR3 sequence reads: CASSYGGIYGYTF. CDR3 DNA: TGTGCCAGCAGTTACGGGGGGATCTATGGCTACACCTTC.

The sample holds a few counts of this clone. The chain is built from TRBV10-2 and TRBJ2-2; no firm D call. V was clipped by 0 bases and J by 1 base, with 6 bases between them. The germline V gene encodes CDR1 WSHSY and CDR2 SAAADI. The CDR3 is 15 residues long. The CDR3 loop reads CASSESGLNTGELFF. The CDR3 nucleotides are TGCGCCAGCAGTGAGTCTGGCTTGAACACCGGGGAGCTGTTTTTT.

In its sample, this clone was seen once. CDR3 sequence (DNA): TGTGCCAGCACCCCTGGGCGCACCGGGGAGCTGTTTTTT. Translating it yields CASTPGRTGELFF. The rearrangement links TRBV6-2 or TRBV6-3 to TRBJ2-2; D not certain. V dropped 7 bases and J dropped 4 bases, with 10 bases sitting between them. The CDR3 consists of 13 residues. Per germline, CDR1 MNHEY and CDR2 SVGEGT.

The J gene is TRBJ1-6, the V gene TRBV27; D is perhaps TRBD1 (6 bases). The V gene lost 8 bases and the J gene lost 0 bases, with 17 bases spanning the gap. Germline V lookup: CDR1 MNHEY, CDR2 SMNVEV (reference sequence). The CDR3 loop spans 17 amino acids. The CDR3 sequence: CASGYRVLSSYNSPLHF. The CDR3 region has the DNA TGTGCCAGCGGATACAGGGTTCTAAGCTCCTATAATTCACCCCTCCACTTT.

The gene calls are TRBV5-8 and TRBJ2-3, with 7 bases identical to TRBD1. Trimming removed 2 bases from V and 4 bases from J; junction bases left unmatched: 10. Germline assignment: CDR1 SGHTS and CDR2 YDEGEE. The CDR3 covers 16 residues. CDR3 nucleotides: TGTGCCAGCAGCTTCCTCCGGGACAGCAAATCAGATACGCAGTATTTT. The encoded protein is CASSFLRDSKSDTQYF.

This clone has a handful of counts. The rearrangement uses TRBV7-9 and TRBJ2-5; 11 positions agree with TRBD1. Germline CDR1 reads SEHNR; CDR2 reads FQNEAQ (reference sequence). With V trimmed by 5 bases and J by 5 bases, 7 bases remained unmatched. This CDR3 is 15 amino acids long. CDR3 residues: CASSLPGQGGETQYF. DNA for the CDR3: TGTGCCAGCAGCCTGCCGGGACAGGGGGGGGAGACCCAGTACTTC.

V is TRBV21-1 and J is TRBJ1-5. TRBV21-1 is recorded as a pseudogene. The CDR3 contains 19 residues. CDR3 DNA sequence: TGTGCCAGCAGCCCTCACGATGCCATTTCGGGGGTTAGCAATCAGCCCCAGCATTTT. Residues: CASSPHDAISGVSNQPQHF.

The CDR3 DNA sequence: TGTGCCAGCACCCTAGGGAGGGCGGCTTTCTTT. Amino acids: CASTLGRAAFF. This rearrangement joins TRBV7-8 to TRBJ1-1; D ambiguous. Trimming pared 7 bases from V and 11 bases from J, leaving 14 bases between. Germline V gives CDR1 SGHVS, CDR2 FQNEAQ. The length of the CDR3 is 11 residues.

The chain has TRBV5-8 and TRBJ2-5; TRBD2 aligns across 13 bases. Unmatched junction bases numbered 4, after V lost 0 bases and J lost 5 bases. The CDR3 spans 16 residues. The germline V gene encodes CDR1 SGHTS and CDR2 YDEGEE. In nucleotides, the CDR3 is TGTGCCAGCAGCTTGGGACTAGCGGGGGGTATGGAGACCCAGTACTTC. It codes for CASSLGLAGGMETQYF.

Comment on this clone: In the same sample, other DNA sequences code for this CDR3. The chain combines TRBV5-1 with TRBJ1-4, with 7 positions matching TRBD1. Germline CDR1 and CDR2: SGHRS and YFSETQ. V lost 4 bases to trimming and J lost 3 bases; unmatched junction nucleotides: 6. The CDR3 covers 15 residues. CDR3 coding DNA: TGCGCCAGCAGCCTTGAGGGGGCAGCTAATGAAAAACTGTTTTTT. It yields the protein CASSLEGAANEKLFF.

The chain recombines TRBV27 with TRBJ2-5; tentatively, D is TRBD1 (5 bases). CDR1 is MNHEY, CDR2 SMNVEV, per germline (reference sequence). The CDR3 sequence is 13 residues long. Trimming stripped 9 bases from V and 11 bases from J, with 22 bases between. CDR3: CASKQSRAGAQYF. The CDR3 DNA follows: TGTGCCAGTAAGCAGTCCAGGGCCGGAGCGCAGTACTTC.

The chain uses TRBV28 and TRBJ1-1; 7 bases line up with TRBD1. Germline V gene lookup returns CDR1 MDHEN and CDR2 SYDVKM. CDR3 length equals 15 residues. The junction had 8 bases not matched to a gene; V was cut back by 6 bases and J by 1 base. The CDR3 DNA reads TGTGCCAGCAGCAGATCCGGGACAGAGAACACTGAAGCTTTCTTT. Translating it yields CASSRSGTENTEAFF. The variable domain in full, with the rest retrieved from reference TRBV28 and TRBJ1-1, is DVKVTQSSRYLVKRTGEKVFLECVQDMDHENMFWYRQDPGLGLRLIYFSYDVKMKEKGDIPEGYSVSREKKERFSLILESASTNQTSMYLCASSRSGTENTEAFFGQGTRLTVV.

This clone was seen once. The CDR3 is CASSFLPGGGSSSYEQYF. For the CDR3, the DNA is TGTGCCAGCAGCTTCCTCCCGGGTGGCGGGAGTAGCTCCTACGAGCAGTACTTC. This chain connects TRBV9 to TRBJ2-7; 7 nucleotides agree with TRBD2. The CDR3 spans 18 residues. Germline CDR1 SGDLS, CDR2 YYNGEE. V gave up 4 bases and J gave up 0 bases; unmatched junction bases: 16.

The chain uses TRBV4-1 and TRBJ1-2; a possible D gene is TRBD1 (5 bases). There are 16 residues in the CDR3. V was pared by 2 bases and J by 7 bases, with 20 bases between. CDR1 MGHRA and CDR2 YSYEKL come from the germline V gene. This CDR3 reads CASSQPLGRGRAGYTF. In DNA form, the CDR3 reads TGCGCCAGCAGCCAACCACTCGGACGGGGGAGAGCTGGCTACACCTTC.

This clone was observed a few times. The V call is TRBV10-2, the J call TRBJ1-4, with D unresolved. There are 13 residues in the CDR3. Trimming shortened V by 7 bases and J by 0 bases, and 6 bases separated the two germline ends. CDR1 WSHSY and CDR2 SAAADI come from the germline V gene. As DNA, the CDR3 is TGCGCCAGCATGGCAGCAACTAATGAAAAACTGTTTTTT. It specifies CASMAATNEKLFF.

This rearrangement joins TRBV6-1 to TRBJ1-5, with 8 bases aligning to TRBD1. Germline CDR1 is MNHNS and CDR2 is SASEGT. CDR3 length: 14 amino acids. V lost 3 bases and J lost 4; bases outside the gene matches: 2. CDR3 residues: CASSERTGNQPQHF. CDR3 sequence (DNA): TGTGCCAGCAGTGAGAGGACAGGGAATCAGCCCCAGCATTTT.

The chain carries TRBV5-5 and TRBJ2-1; 7 bases align to TRBD2. This CDR3 contains 16 residues. Germline trimming cut 3 bases from V and 4 bases from J; bases unmatched to any gene: 10. Germline CDR1 reads SGHKS; CDR2 reads YYEKEE (reference sequence). The chain's CDR3 is CASSSLASGIYNEQFF. In DNA form, the CDR3 reads TGTGCCAGCAGCTCCTTGGCTAGCGGAATATACAATGAGCAGTTCTTC.

The gene calls are TRBV5-8 and TRBJ1-1; D may be TRBD1 (5 bases). Trimming left V 3 bases short and J 3 bases short, with 15 bases between. The CDR3 is 15 amino acids. Looked up from germline, CDR1 is SGHTS and CDR2 is YDEGEE. The CDR3 DNA reads as TGTGCCAGCAGCTACCAGGGTATTGTTGACACTGAAGCTTTCTTT. This gives the protein CASSYQGIVDTEAFF.

The chain employs TRBV28 and TRBJ1-1; D call uncertain. This CDR3 contains 15 residues. V was trimmed by 7 bases and J by 4 bases, leaving 19 bases between them. Germline lookup yields CDR1 MDHEN and CDR2 SYDVKM. For the CDR3, the DNA is TGTGCCAGCACCCCGGGATGGGTTAAGAGCACTGAAGCTTTCTTT. Translation: CASTPGWVKSTEAFF. The whole variable domain, filled in from reference TRBV28 and TRBJ1-1, reads DVKVTQSSRYLVKRTGEKVFLECVQDMDHENMFWYRQDPGLGLRLIYFSYDVKMKEKGDIPEGYSVSREKKERFSLILESASTNQTSMYLCASTPGWVKSTEAFFGQGTRLTVV.

The chain combines TRBV29-1 with TRBJ2-4, with 7 nucleotides matching TRBD1. V lost 7 bases, J lost 5 bases, and 5 bases stayed unmatched. In germline, CDR1 is SQVTM, CDR2 ANQGSEA. The CDR3 contains 12 residues. The CDR3 coding sequence is TGCAGCGCCGGACAGGCTGAAAACATTCAGTACTTC. It yields the protein CSAGQAENIQYF.

V usage is TRBV30 and J usage is TRBJ1-5; 8 bases align to TRBD1. Trimming removed 2 bases from V and 6 bases from J; junction bases left unmatched: 3. The CDR3 loop spans 13 amino acids. CDR1 and CDR2 from the germline V gene are GTSNPN and SVGIG (reference sequence). CDR3 in amino acids: CAWSRQGSQPQHF. The CDR3 DNA follows: TGTGCCTGGAGTCGACAGGGGAGTCAGCCCCAGCATTTT.